The present TCR beta chain was sequenced within a study of shared clonotypes between healthy human individuals. Study observations and caveats: Relative to their counterparts shared across all four donors, non-shared clonotypes exhibited diminished generation probabilities. Naive subsets typically showed greater estimated richness than memory subsets.

The CDR3 runs to 14 residues. With 5 bases removed from V and 7 bases from J, the gap between germline ends came to 15 bases. Germline lookup yields CDR1 SGHTA and CDR2 FQGNSA. Some clones are missing from TCRdb's copy, which holds only in-frame ones; the method was immunoSEQ multiplex PCR. The data show about 1.9 million clones, with about 93% seen just once and around 1.7% held by the top ten. Naive CD8 cells lacked CD45RO, underwent positive selection for CCR7 and left out terminally differentiated effector memory CD45RA+ cells. With regard to this clone: Its specificity is unknown.

Sequencing used naive CD8+ T cells from PBMCs. This chain connects TRBV7-2 to TRBJ2-1; D gene ambiguous. This TCR derives from a young man in good health. Some clones in this sample may be carry-over from other donors' samples. The CDR3: CASSLSPGWNEQFF. CDR3 DNA sequence: TGTGCCAGCAGCCTCTCGCCCGGCTGGAATGAGCAGTTCTTC.